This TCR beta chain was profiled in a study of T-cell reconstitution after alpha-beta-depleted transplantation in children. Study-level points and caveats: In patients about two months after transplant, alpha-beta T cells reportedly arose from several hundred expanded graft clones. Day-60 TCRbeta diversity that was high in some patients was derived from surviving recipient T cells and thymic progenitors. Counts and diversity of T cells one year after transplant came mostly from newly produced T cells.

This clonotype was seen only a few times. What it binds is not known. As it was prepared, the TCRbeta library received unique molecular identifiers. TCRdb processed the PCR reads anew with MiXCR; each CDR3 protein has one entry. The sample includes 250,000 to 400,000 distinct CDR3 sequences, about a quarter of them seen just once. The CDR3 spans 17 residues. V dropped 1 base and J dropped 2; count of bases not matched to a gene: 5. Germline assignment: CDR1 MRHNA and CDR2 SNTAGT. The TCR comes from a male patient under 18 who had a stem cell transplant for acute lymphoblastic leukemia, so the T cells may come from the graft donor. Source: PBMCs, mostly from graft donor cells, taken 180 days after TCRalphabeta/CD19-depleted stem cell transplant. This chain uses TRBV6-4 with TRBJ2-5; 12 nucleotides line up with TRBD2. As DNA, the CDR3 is TGTGCCAGCAGTGACTTGACTAGCGGGAGCGTTCAAGAGACCCAGTACTTC. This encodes CASSDLTSGSVQETQYF.